Presented here are 23 T cell receptor beta chains from one specimen sequenced in a study of T-cell memory formation after mild COVID-19. One entry per CDR3 protein results from TCRdb running MiXCR on the 5' RACE reads. The sample lists 300,000 or so distinct CDR3 sequences, around 16% occurring once. Sample: PBMCs or a T cell subset sorted from them (not recorded which). Receptors were obtained from a man between 18 and 35 years old who had mild COVID-19 (a few samples of this study predate the infection). Cell type and time point are not known.

The V gene is TRBV7-2, the J gene TRBJ1-2; the D is unclear. With 1 base removed from V and 4 bases from J, the gap between germline ends came to 13 bases. The CDR3 has 15 residues. CDR1 is SGHTA and CDR2 is FQGNSA in the germline V gene. CDR3 in amino acids: CASSLGIGSGYGYTF. CDR3 coding DNA: TGTGCCAGCAGCTTAGGGATCGGCTCTGGCTATGGCTACACCTTC.

The CDR3 nucleotides are TGTGCCAGCAGCCAAGAGGGGAGGCAGCCCCAGCATTTT. Translation: CASSQEGRQPQHF. The rearrangement uses TRBV3-1 and TRBJ1-5; no firm D call. Trimming removed 0 bases at V and 7 bases at J, with 7 bases between. CDR3 length: 13 residues. Germline CDR1 LGHDT, CDR2 YNNKEL (reference sequence).

This clonotype was seen at least ten times. The V gene is TRBV5-1, the J gene TRBJ2-1, with 10 bases matching TRBD2. This CDR3 comprises 15 residues. The junction had 8 bases not matched to a gene; V was cut back by 2 bases and J by 9 bases. Germline V gives CDR1 SGHRS, CDR2 YFSETQ. DNA for the CDR3: TGCGCCAGCAGCTTTAGCGGGGGGCCAAGTATTGAGCAGTTCTTC. Residues: CASSFSGGPSIEQFF. The full variable domain, its missing parts supplied by reference TRBV5-1 and TRBJ2-1, is KAGVTQTPRYLIKTRGQQVTLSCSPISGHRSVSWYQQTPGQGLQFLFEYFSETQRNKGNFPGRFSGRQFSNSRSEMNVSTLELGDSALYLCASSFSGGPSIEQFFGPGTRLTVL.

The genes are TRBV10-3 and TRBJ2-1; D is undetermined. The CDR3 loop spans 14 amino acids. Germline V gene lookup returns CDR1 ENHRY and CDR2 SYGVKD. V lost 10 bases to trimming and J lost 4 bases, with 17 bases between them. CDR3 loop: CATVYSSIYNEQFF. The CDR3 DNA is TGTGCCACCGTCTATTCGTCCATTTACAATGAGCAGTTCTTC.

This clonotype was seen a handful of times. The V gene is TRBV7-6, the J gene TRBJ1-5; D ambiguous. CDR3 length: 13 residues. Trimming removed 5 bases from V and 5 bases from J, with 10 bases in between. Germline V gene sequence: CDR1 SGHVS, CDR2 FNYEAQ. The CDR3 loop reads CASSPRVHQPQHF. CDR3 bases: TGTGCCAGCAGCCCCCGGGTTCATCAGCCCCAGCATTTT. Combining the CDR3 with reference TRBV7-6 and TRBJ1-5 gives the whole variable domain GAGVSQSPRYKVTKRGQDVALRCDPISGHVSLYWYRQALGQGPEFLTYFNYEAQQDKSGLPNDRFSAERPEGSISTLTIQRTEQRDSAMYRCASSPRVHQPQHFGDGTRLSIL.

A few counts support this clonotype. The chain uses TRBV6-5 and TRBJ1-1; TRBD1 aligns across 7 bases. With 6 bases clipped from V and 4 bases from J, the junction kept 5 bases outside the gene matches. The CDR3 runs to 13 residues. Germline CDR1 reads MNHEY; CDR2 reads SVGAGI. CDR3 DNA sequence: TGTGCCAGCAGGGCTACAGGGGTCACTGAAGCTTTCTTT. The encoded protein is CASRATGVTEAFF.

This clonotype turned up a few times. The chain is built from TRBV7-9 and TRBJ1-2; D ambiguous. Trimming took off 4 bases at V and 11 bases at J, with 23 bases between the two ends. CDR3 size: 15 residues. CDR1 and CDR2 from the germline V gene are SEHNR and FQNEAQ (reference sequence). CDR3 nucleotides: TGTGCCAGCAGCTCCATCCTCCTGCATCCAACCGGTTACACCTTC. It specifies CASSSILLHPTGYTF.

This chain links TRBV4-1 with TRBJ2-3; D is ambiguous. Germline CDR1 MGHRA, CDR2 YSYEKL. Deletions cut 1 base from V and 8 bases from J, with 19 bases between. The CDR3 totals 16 residues. The CDR3 here is CASSQGEPTPVGTQYF. The CDR3 nucleotides are TGCGCCAGCAGCCAAGGTGAGCCAACACCGGTGGGTACGCAGTATTTT.

This clonotype was picked up a small number of times. The chain recombines TRBV10-3 with TRBJ2-2; perhaps D is TRBD1 or TRBD2 (6 bases each). There are 14 residues in the CDR3. Germline V lookup: CDR1 ENHRY, CDR2 SYGVKD. Trimming shortened V by 7 bases and J by 5 bases, and 14 bases separated the two germline ends. The CDR3 spells CAINTGASTGELFF. The CDR3 coding sequence is TGTGCCATCAATACGGGGGCAAGTACCGGGGAGCTGTTTTTT.

The V call is TRBV11-2, the J call TRBJ2-7; no clear D. CDR1 SGHAT and CDR2 FQNNGV come from the germline V gene. Trimming stripped 4 bases from V and 9 bases from J, with 16 bases between. CDR3 size: 13 residues. CDR3 residues: CASSSPLSLGQYV. The CDR3 DNA sequence: TGTGCCAGCAGCTCCCCGTTAAGCTTAGGGCAGTACGTC.

This sequence joins TRBV24-1 and TRBJ2-1; weak D call: TRBD2 (6 bases). V gave up 4 bases and J gave up 6 bases, with 21 bases separating them. The CDR3 contains 17 residues. The V gene's germline CDR1 is KGHDR and CDR2 SFDVKD. This chain's CDR3 is CATSDHAGLPSANEQFF. Written as DNA, the CDR3 is TGTGCCACCAGTGACCATGCGGGACTCCCCTCCGCCAATGAGCAGTTCTTC.

The chain employs TRBV28 and TRBJ2-3, with D possibly TRBD2 on 5 matching bases. CDR1 is MDHEN, CDR2 SYDVKM, per germline. The CDR3 sequence is 15 residues long. The germline V and J ends were trimmed by 7 bases and 1 base, with 15 bases remaining between them. This CDR3 is CASTTEAAGTDTQYF. CDR3 DNA: TGTGCCAGCACCACAGAAGCGGCGGGCACAGATACGCAGTATTTT.

This clonotype was observed many times. CDR3 sequence reads: CASRGSDMNTEAFF. The CDR3 DNA reads TGTGCCAGCAGAGGCAGTGACATGAACACTGAAGCTTTCTTT. J is TRBJ1-1 and V is TRBV2; D gene uncertain. CDR1 and CDR2 (germline): SNHLY, FYNNEI. The CDR3 is 14 residues long. The ends were cut back, 6 bases at V and 0 bases at J, with 11 bases in the middle. Full variable domain (rest looked up from reference TRBV2 and TRBJ1-1): EPEVTQTPSHQVTQMGQEVILRCVPISNHLYFYWYRQILGQKVEFLVSFYNNEISEKSEIFDDQFSVERPDGSNFTLKIRSTKLEDSAMYFCASRGSDMNTEAFFGQGTRLTVV.

This clonotype was detected only a few times. This chain joins TRBV5-1 and TRBJ2-7; D perhaps matches TRBD1 (5 bases). This CDR3 is built from 14 residues. The V end lost 0 bases, the J end lost 5 bases, and 12 bases lay between the germline ends. Germline CDR1 SGHRS, CDR2 YFSETQ. CDR3 in amino acids: CASSLVSGLDEQYF. CDR3 coding DNA: TGCGCCAGCAGCTTGGTTTCAGGGTTGGACGAGCAGTACTTC.

This clonotype was seen a handful of times. V and J are TRBV6-5 and TRBJ2-2; no clear D gene. There are 12 residues in the CDR3. CDR1 is MNHEY, CDR2 SVGAGI, per germline. Trimming shortened V by 7 bases and J by 8 bases, and 11 bases separated the two germline ends. DNA of the CDR3: TGTGCCAGCACCACCGACATTGGGGAGCTGTTTTTT. Translation: CASTTDIGELFF.

This clonotype was counted between two and nine times. The chain couples TRBV7-8 to TRBJ2-7; 8 bases match TRBD1. After removal of 5 bases from V and 7 bases from J, the junction contained 10 bases not matched to a gene. This CDR3 has 14 amino acids. The germline gives CDR1 SGHVS, CDR2 FQNEAQ. The CDR3 reads CASSVDRVSGEQYF. Here the CDR3 DNA reads TGTGCCAGCAGCGTGGACAGGGTGAGCGGTGAGCAGTACTTC.

The V gene is TRBV20-1, the J gene TRBJ2-3; no firm D call. The V gene lost 7 bases and the J gene lost 0 bases, with 11 bases spanning the gap. Germline CDR1 and CDR2: DFQATT and SNEGSKA (reference sequence). The CDR3 is made up of 13 amino acids. CDR3 amino acids: CSVAYPSTDTQYF. Written as DNA, the CDR3 is TGCAGTGTGGCATACCCTAGCACAGATACGCAGTATTTT.

This clonotype was seen more than once but under ten times. Here the CDR3 reads CASSYRQDLAEQFF. CDR3 DNA sequence: TGTGCCAGCAGCTACCGCCAGGACCTGGCTGAGCAGTTCTTC. The chain uses TRBV7-6 and TRBJ2-1; D is undetermined. This CDR3 has 14 amino acids. Germline V lookup: CDR1 SGHVS, CDR2 FNYEAQ. The ends were cut back, 4 bases at V and 9 bases at J, with 16 bases in the middle.

V and J are TRBV15 and TRBJ2-2; 7 nucleotides align to TRBD1. J gave up 1 base and V 3 bases, and 2 bases lay outside the gene matches. This CDR3 comprises 15 residues. Germline CDR1 reads LNHNV; CDR2 reads YYDKDF (reference sequence). CDR3 nucleotide sequence: TGTGCCACCAGCAGCGGGGACAGGAACACCGGGGAGCTGTTTTTT. It specifies CATSSGDRNTGELFF.

This clonotype was seen once. The rearrangement uses TRBV4-3 and TRBJ2-7; TRBD2 is a possible D gene (7 bases). The germline V gene has CDR1 LGHNA and CDR2 YSLEER. There are 16 residues in the CDR3. Trimming took 1 base from V and 0 from J, leaving 13 bases between them. The CDR3 sequence is CASSQGGGALSYEQYF. CDR3 DNA: TGCGCCAGCAGCCAAGGAGGGGGGGCCCTCTCCTACGAGCAGTACTTC.

This chain links TRBV6-6 with TRBJ2-1; TRBD2 matches 10 bases. Germline V gene sequence: CDR1 MNHNY, CDR2 SVGAGI (reference sequence). The CDR3 covers 16 residues. After removal of 5 bases from V and 4 bases from J, the junction contained 8 bases not matched to a gene. This CDR3 reads CASSRTLAGEYNEQFF. CDR3 nucleotide sequence: TGTGCCAGCAGTCGGACCCTAGCGGGGGAGTACAATGAGCAGTTCTTC.

This clonotype appeared a few times. The genes are TRBV30 and TRBJ2-3, with TRBD1 identical over 10 bases. J gave up 2 bases and V 5 bases, and 1 base lay outside the gene matches. This CDR3 contains 13 residues. In germline, CDR1 is GTSNPN, CDR2 SVGIG (reference sequence). This CDR3 is CAWGTGVTDTQYF. In nucleotides, the CDR3 is TGTGCCTGGGGGACAGGGGTCACAGATACGCAGTATTTT.

The chain employs TRBV20-1 and TRBJ2-2; 8 bases fit TRBD1. Per the germline V gene, CDR1 is DFQATT and CDR2 is SNEGSKA (reference sequence). The CDR3 runs 15 residues. With 6 bases clipped from V and 7 bases from J, the junction kept 13 bases outside the gene matches. In DNA form, the CDR3 reads TGCAGTGCCGCCCCTCTTGGACAGGGACTCGGGGAGCTGTTTTTT. This encodes CSAAPLGQGLGELFF.